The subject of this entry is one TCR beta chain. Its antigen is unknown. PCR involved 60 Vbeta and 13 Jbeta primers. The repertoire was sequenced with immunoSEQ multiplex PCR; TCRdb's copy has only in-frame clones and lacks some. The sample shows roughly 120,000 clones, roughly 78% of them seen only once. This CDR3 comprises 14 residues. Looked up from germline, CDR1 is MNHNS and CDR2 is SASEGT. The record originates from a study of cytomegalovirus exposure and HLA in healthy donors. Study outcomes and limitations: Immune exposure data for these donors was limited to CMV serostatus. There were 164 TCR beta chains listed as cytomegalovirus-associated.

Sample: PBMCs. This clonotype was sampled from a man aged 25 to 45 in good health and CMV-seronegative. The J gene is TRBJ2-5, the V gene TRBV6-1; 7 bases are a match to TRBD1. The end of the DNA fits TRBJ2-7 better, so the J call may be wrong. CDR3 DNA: TGTGCCAGCAGGGCAGGGGGAGTCGTCTACGAGCAGTACTTC. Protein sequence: CASRAGGVVYEQYF.